Sequencing of this T cell receptor (beta chain) was carried out in a study of cytomegalovirus exposure and HLA in healthy donors. Study summary: From donors who were HLA-typed, an early data release held around 80 million unique TCRs. General observations from the study: Association of a missense DCLRE1C variant with TCR beta V- and J-gene trimming was reported in a later analysis. In an earlier analysis, about 87% or about 30%: the productive usage of most TCR beta V segments.

This CDR3 has 16 residues. The V end lost 2 bases, the J end lost 1 base, and 14 bases lay between the germline ends. Germline CDR1 is MGHRA and CDR2 is YSYEKL. In the case of this clone: Its antigen is still unknown.

The primer mix had 60 Vbeta and 13 Jbeta primers. Measured with immunoSEQ multiplex PCR; TCRdb has only the in-frame clones, and not every one. The profile covers fewer than 200,000 clones, with roughly 80% appearing a single time and 2% to 2.5% taken by the ten largest. This clonotype was obtained from a male donor in good health and CMV-seronegative. The gene calls are TRBV4-1 and TRBJ2-5, with a tentative D call TRBD1 (6 bases). Sequenced material: PBMCs. CDR3 DNA: TGCGCCAGCAGCCAAAATAGGGGGAAGCGCCAAGAGACCCAGTACTTC. Translated: CASSQNRGKRQETQYF.